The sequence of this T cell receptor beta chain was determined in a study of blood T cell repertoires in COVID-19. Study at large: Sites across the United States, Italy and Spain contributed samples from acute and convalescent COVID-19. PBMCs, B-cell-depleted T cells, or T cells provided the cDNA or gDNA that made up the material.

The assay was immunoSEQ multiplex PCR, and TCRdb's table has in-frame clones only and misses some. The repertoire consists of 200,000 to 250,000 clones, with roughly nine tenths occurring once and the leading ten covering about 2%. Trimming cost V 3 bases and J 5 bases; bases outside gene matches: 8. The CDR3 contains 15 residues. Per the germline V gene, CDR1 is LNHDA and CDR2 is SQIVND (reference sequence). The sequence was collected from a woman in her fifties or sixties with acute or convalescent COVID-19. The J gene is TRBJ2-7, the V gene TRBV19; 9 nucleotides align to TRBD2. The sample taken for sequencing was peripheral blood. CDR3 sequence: CASSIWSSGDHEQYF. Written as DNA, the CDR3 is TGTGCCAGTAGTATTTGGTCTAGCGGGGACCACGAGCAGTACTTC.